Listed here is a single TCR beta chain. The table came from immunoSEQ multiplex PCR; TCRdb's copy has only in-frame clones and leaves some out. Among 150,000 to 180,000 clones, over 65% were seen once, and the ten largest hold roughly 1.8%. These data come from a study of blood T cell repertoires in COVID-19. About the research overall: T cells, B-cell-depleted T cells, or PBMCs supplied cDNA or gDNA.

Germline values: CDR1 SGHAT, CDR2 FQNNGV. The length of the CDR3 is 13 residues. V shed 1 base and J shed 6 bases, with 8 bases lying between them. The sample comprised peripheral blood. This TCR was sampled from a man at least 80 years old with acute or convalescent COVID-19. The chain is built from TRBV11-2 and TRBJ2-3; no clear D gene. This CDR3 is CASSLVLRDTQYF. The CDR3 DNA follows: TGTGCCAGCAGCTTAGTCCTGCGGGATACGCAGTATTTT.